This TCR beta chain was found in a study of CD8 T cells in Susac syndrome. With random hexamers, 0.5 to 1 ug RNA was reverse transcribed. Using its own MiXCR run on the immunoSEQ multiplex PCR reads, TCRdb lists one record per CDR3 protein. The data show approximately 150,000 distinct CDR3 sequences, with about 91% seen just once and around 0.079% held by the top ten. Sequenced sample: CD4+ T cells from PBMCs. This TCR derives from a human donor in good health.

The CDR3 spells CASSPPAGGYGVEQFF. In DNA, the CDR3 is TGTGCCAGCTCACCACCCGCGGGGGGTTATGGGGTTGAGCAGTTCTTC. The chain uses TRBV18 and TRBJ2-1; 8 bases are shared with TRBD2. Germline CDR1 and CDR2: KGHSH and LQKENI. The CDR3 totals 16 residues. Losses at the gene ends were 0 bases for V and 9 bases for J; bases not matched to a gene: 10.